The 17 T cell receptor beta chains below come from one sample, sequenced in a study of T cell responses to AZD1222 COVID-19 vaccine. Some clones are missing from TCRdb's copy, which holds only in-frame ones; the method was immunoSEQ multiplex PCR. The top ten clones hold over 1% of a sample with some 180,000 clones, approximately 92% of them seen once. The source was peripheral blood, collected on day 0 of AZD1222 vaccination. These receptors came from an adult in good health.

The count of this clone is one. The V call is TRBV24-1, the J call TRBJ1-2, with TRBD1 as a possible D gene (6 bases). The germline CDR1 and CDR2 sequences are KGHDR and SFDVKD. This CDR3 has 16 residues. V was shortened by 2 bases and J by 8 bases, with 20 bases between the two germline ends. CDR3 region: CATSDSPGGGCRGYTF. The CDR3 DNA reads TGTGCCACCAGTGATTCCCCCGGGGGGGGCTGTCGGGGCTACACCTTC.

The chain recombines TRBV7-6 with TRBJ2-7; possibly TRBD2 for D (5 bases). The germline gives CDR1 SGHVS, CDR2 FNYEAQ. The ends were cut back, 5 bases at V and 0 bases at J, with 20 bases in the middle. The CDR3 consists of 17 residues. CDR3 residues: CASSPLLAGPSSYEQYF. The CDR3 nucleotides are TGTGCCAGCAGCCCGTTATTGGCGGGCCCAAGCTCCTACGAGCAGTACTTC. The full variable domain, rest sourced from reference TRBV7-6 and TRBJ2-7, is GAGVSQSPRYKVTKRGQDVALRCDPISGHVSLYWYRQALGQGPEFLTYFNYEAQQDKSGLPNDRFSAERPEGSISTLTIQRTEQRDSAMYRCASSPLLAGPSSYEQYFGPGTRLTVT.

The V gene is TRBV5-4, the J gene TRBJ1-2; no reliable D call. Trimming removed 4 bases from V and 0 bases from J, with 10 bases in between. The CDR3 contains 14 residues. Germline-derived CDR1 and CDR2 are SGHNT and YYREEE (reference sequence). DNA of the CDR3: TGTGCCAGCAGCCAGGAGACCGCTAACTATGGCTACACCTTC. Its protein product is CASSQETANYGYTF.

This rearrangement joins TRBV5-1 to TRBJ1-3, with 8 bases matching TRBD1. Germline V gene sequence: CDR1 SGHRS, CDR2 YFSETQ. The V gene end was trimmed by 0 bases and the J gene end by 0 bases; junction bases not matched to a gene: 2. The CDR3 contains 16 residues. The CDR3 spells CASSLGQGTSGNTIYF. CDR3 bases: TGCGCCAGCAGCTTGGGACAGGGGACCTCTGGAAACACCATATATTTT.

This rearrangement joins TRBV3-1 (or the pseudogene TRBV3-2) to TRBJ2-3; a weak D match, TRBD2 (5 bases). The CDR3 runs 13 residues. CDR1 and CDR2 from the germline V gene are LGHDT and YNNKEL (reference sequence). V was clipped by 4 bases and J by 14 bases, with 19 bases between them. The CDR3 coding sequence is TGTGCCAGCAGCCCAAGTCCTCGAGGACTGGGGTATTTT. Protein: CASSPSPRGLGYF.

This chain links TRBV7-3 with TRBJ2-2; D perhaps matches TRBD2 (5 bases). Germline CDR1 SGHTA, CDR2 FQGTGA. CDR3 length: 16 residues. The ends were cut back, 4 bases at V and 3 bases at J, with 15 bases in the middle. The CDR3 sequence is CASSSDRTLHTGELFF. The CDR3 DNA sequence: TGTGCCAGCAGCTCAGACCGGACTCTACACACCGGGGAGCTGTTTTTT.

The chain uses TRBV20-1 and TRBJ1-6; no firm D call. Per germline, CDR1 DFQATT and CDR2 SNEGSKA (reference sequence). The CDR3 extends over 11 amino acids. V lost 7 bases and J lost 7, with 8 bases in between. This CDR3 is CSGGGNSPLHF. The CDR3 DNA reads TGCAGTGGGGGAGGAAATTCACCCCTCCACTTT.

The chain has TRBV19 and TRBJ1-5; D remains unclear. V lost 5 bases, J lost 6 bases, and 8 bases lay in between. CDR3 length: 12 residues. Germline-derived CDR1 and CDR2 are LNHDA and SQIVND (reference sequence). CDR3 sequence (DNA): TGTGCCAGTAGTGGGCGTGGTCAGCCCCAGCATTTT. Its translation: CASSGRGQPQHF.

A single count supports this clone. V is TRBV5-1 and J is TRBJ2-3; 9 bases map to TRBD1. CDR3 size: 16 residues. Germline V gene data show CDR1 as SGHRS and CDR2 as YFSETQ. The ends lost 4 bases at V and 1 base at J; junction bases unmatched: 7. The CDR3 is CASSPGQGLGTDTQYF. In nucleotides, the CDR3 is TGCGCCAGCAGCCCAGGACAGGGGTTGGGCACAGATACGCAGTATTTT.

The chain has TRBV5-1 and TRBJ1-6, with D possibly being TRBD1 (5 bases). The CDR3 loop spans 17 amino acids. Trimming stripped 2 bases from V and 0 bases from J, with 12 bases between. CDR1 SGHRS and CDR2 YFSETQ come from the germline V gene. The CDR3 here is CASSFSGQSSYNSPLHF. The CDR3 region has the DNA TGCGCCAGCAGCTTCTCAGGGCAGAGCTCCTATAATTCACCCCTCCACTTT.

The V and J genes are TRBV10-3 and TRBJ1-2; the D is unclear. Germline V gene data show CDR1 as ENHRY and CDR2 as SYGVKD. The CDR3 spans 13 residues. The V end was cut by 5 bases, the J end by 4 bases, with 11 bases between. This CDR3 is CAISSLGVYGYTF. As DNA, the CDR3 is TGTGCCATCAGTTCCTTGGGCGTCTATGGCTACACCTTC.

Notes on this clone: Other DNA sequences in this specimen translate into the identical CDR3. The chain links TRBV5-5 to TRBJ1-2; D not certain. This CDR3 is 14 amino acids long. Germline CDR1 SGHKS, CDR2 YYEKEE (reference sequence). Trimming cost V 3 bases and J 0 bases, with 9 bases left between them. The CDR3 loop is CASSSPGSNYGYTF. CDR3 DNA: TGTGCCAGCAGCTCCCCCGGGTCTAACTATGGCTACACCTTC.

The chain uses TRBV6-5 and TRBJ1-1; a possible D gene is TRBD1 (6 bases). V dropped 4 bases and J dropped 0 bases, with 9 bases sitting between them. This CDR3 comprises 14 residues. Germline CDR1 reads MNHEY; CDR2 reads SVGAGI. This CDR3 reads CASSSRGVNTEAFF. The CDR3, as DNA: TGTGCCAGCAGTTCGAGGGGGGTGAACACTGAAGCTTTCTTT.

The rearrangement uses TRBV9 and TRBJ1-4, with TRBD1 matching over 7 bases. V lost 1 base to trimming and J lost 2 bases; unmatched junction nucleotides: 8. The CDR3 runs to 17 residues. The V gene's germline CDR1 is SGDLS and CDR2 YYNGEE. In DNA form, the CDR3 reads TGTGCCAGCAGCGTACAAGGGGGCAGGGGGACTAATGAAAAACTGTTTTTT. Its protein is CASSVQGGRGTNEKLFF.

The chain recombines TRBV4-1 with TRBJ2-7; 7 nucleotides align to TRBD1. The junction had 15 bases not matched to a gene; V was cut back by 3 bases and J by 1 base. The CDR3 length is 18 residues. Germline lookup yields CDR1 MGHRA and CDR2 YSYEKL. The CDR3 sequence is CASSQGVTVGTVSYEQYF. The CDR3 region has the DNA TGCGCCAGCAGCCAGGGCGTCACAGTGGGGACAGTATCCTACGAGCAGTACTTC.

The CDR3 DNA reads TGTGCCAGCAGCTCGGACCTAGCTAACTATGGCTACACCTTC. Translation gives CASSSDLANYGYTF. The gene calls are TRBV7-2 and TRBJ1-2; D not resolved. The germline CDR1 and CDR2 sequences are SGHTA and FQGNSA. Deletions cut 4 bases from V and 0 bases from J, with 9 bases between. The CDR3 has 14 residues.

Worth noting for this clone: This sample also contains other DNA sequences that code for the same CDR3. V is TRBV9 and J is TRBJ1-5; no firm D call. V lost 0 bases, J lost 3 bases, and 7 bases lay in between. This CDR3 has 14 residues. CDR1 is SGDLS, CDR2 YYNGEE, per germline. The CDR3 DNA sequence: TGTGCCAGCAGCGTAGATGGTGCCAATCAGCCCCAGCATTTT. It encodes CASSVDGANQPQHF.